This TCR beta chain was found in a study of regulatory T cells in long-lasting Graves disease. Note on this clonotype: The target antigen is unknown.

Relying on iRepertoire HTBI primers and Arm-PCR of CDR3 regions, the team built TCR beta libraries. TCRdb recomputed calls from the multiplex PCR reads with MiXCR, one row per CDR3 protein. The sample consists of 600,000 to 850,000 distinct CDR3 sequences, 25% to 35% of them appearing once. Documented time point: persistent/refractory GD, antithyroid drugs over 5 years with positive TRAb. PBMC RNA was the source of the TCR library. Overall study results and limits: New patients shared fewer public clonotypes (approximately 1,000) than persistent patients did (2,741). Limited samples may have lowered accuracy.

J lost 4 bases, V lost 10 bases, and 17 bases had no gene match. Germline CDR1 and CDR2: MNHEY and SVGEGT. The CDR3 runs to 17 residues. Sequenced here: peripheral blood mononuclear cells (PBMCs), sampled when the disease was refractory, from a patient treated with antithyroid drugs. This receptor was taken from a female donor with Graves disease. The chain joins TRBV6-2 or TRBV6-3 to TRBJ2-7, with 12 bases fitting TRBD2. The chain's CDR3 is CAISQELAGGGQYEQYF. The CDR3 DNA reads as TGTGCCATCTCTCAGGAACTAGCGGGAGGAGGACAGTACGAGCAGTACTTC.